These T cell receptor beta chains were read from a single sample in a study of T cell responses to AZD1222 COVID-19 vaccine. Profiling relied on immunoSEQ multiplex PCR, and the TCRdb table lists in-frame clones only, not all of them. The table lists about 150,000 clones, 85% to 95% of them singletons, with roughly 1.3% in the top ten. Here the sequenced sample was peripheral blood, taken on day 0 of AZD1222 vaccination. These receptors were obtained from an adult in good health. Each CDR3 is given with its conserved first and last residue. A D gene is named only where the DNA matches it firmly. Not every row has a clone size; where given, it reads once, few, many or a size class.

J gene: TRBJ1-4
clone size: NA
D gene: NA
V gene: TRBV6-7
CDR3 DNA: TGTGCCAGCAGTTACGCAGACAGGAGCTATAATGAAAAACTGTTTTTT
CDR3 protein: CASSYADRSYNEKLFF

J gene: TRBJ1-3
clone size: NA
D gene: NA
V gene: TRBV7-2
CDR3 DNA: TGTGCCAGCAGCTTAGCGATGGTCTCTGGAAACACCATATATTTT
CDR3 protein: CASSLAMVSGNTIYF

J gene: TRBJ1-1
clone size: once
D gene: NA
V gene: TRBV6-2/TRBV6-3
CDR3 DNA: TGTGCCAGCAGTTACTCAGACAGCCTGGGAGAAGCTTTCTTT
CDR3 protein: CASSYSDSLGEAFF

J gene: TRBJ2-7
clone size: few
D gene: NA
V gene: TRBV30
CDR3 DNA: TGTGCCTGGAGTCCAACTCTGGACCACGAGCAGTACTTC
CDR3 protein: CAWSPTLDHEQYF

J gene: TRBJ2-2
clone size: once
D gene: NA
V gene: TRBV7-3
CDR3 DNA: TGTGCCAGCAGCTTACAGCAGACCGGGGAGCTGTTTTTT
CDR3 protein: CASSLQQTGELFF

J gene: TRBJ2-1
clone size: NA
D gene: TRBD1
V gene: TRBV11-3
CDR3 DNA: TGTGCCAGCAGCGCGGGACAGGGGGGGTCCTACAATGAGCAGTTCTTC
CDR3 protein: CASSAGQGGSYNEQFF

J gene: TRBJ2-6
clone size: once
D gene: TRBD2
V gene: TRBV6-2/TRBV6-3
CDR3 DNA: TGTGCCAGCAGTTGGGGACTATCCCCTCCCCAACTTCTTTCTGGGGCCAACGTCCTGACTTTC
CDR3 protein: CASSWGLSPPQLLSGANVLTF

J gene: TRBJ1-4
clone size: NA
D gene: NA
V gene: TRBV30
CDR3 DNA: TGTGCCTGGAGTGCCGGGGCGTTAGGTGAAAAACTGTTTTTT
CDR3 protein: CAWSAGALGEKLFF

J gene: TRBJ2-1
clone size: NA
D gene: NA
V gene: TRBV19
CDR3 DNA: TGTGCCAGTAGTCCTTCATCGGGTGGTTACGACTACAATGAGCAGTTCTTC
CDR3 protein: CASSPSSGGYDYNEQFF

J gene: TRBJ1-1
clone size: NA
D gene: NA
V gene: TRBV19
CDR3 DNA: TGTGCCAGTAGTATGGCATCTAACACTGAAGCTTTCTTT
CDR3 protein: CASSMASNTEAFF

J gene: TRBJ2-1
clone size: NA
D gene: NA
V gene: TRBV3-1/TRBV3-2
CDR3 DNA: TGTGCCAGCAGCCAAACGGCGGGGAGCAATGAGCAGTTCTTC
CDR3 protein: CASSQTAGSNEQFF

J gene: TRBJ2-7
clone size: NA
D gene: NA
V gene: TRBV7-9
CDR3 DNA: TGTGCCAGCAGCTTAGGAGGCTACTACGAGCAGTACTTC
CDR3 protein: CASSLGGYYEQYF

J gene: TRBJ2-5
clone size: NA
D gene: NA
V gene: TRBV7-6
CDR3 DNA: TGTGCCAGCAGCTTAGAATTCCGTTCCCAGTACTTC
CDR3 protein: CASSLEFRSQYF

J gene: TRBJ2-5
clone size: NA
D gene: NA
V gene: TRBV4-1
CDR3 DNA: TGCGCCAGCAGCCAATCGGGGGCGCAAGAGACCCAGTACTTC
CDR3 protein: CASSQSGAQETQYF

J gene: TRBJ1-6
clone size: NA
D gene: NA
V gene: TRBV5-1
CDR3 DNA: TGCGCCAGCAGCTTGACGGGGAATTCACCCCTCCACTTT
CDR3 protein: CASSLTGNSPLHF

J gene: TRBJ1-2
clone size: NA
D gene: NA
V gene: TRBV27
CDR3 DNA: TGTGCCAGCAGTTTAACGGGGGCCAACTATGGCTACACCTTC
CDR3 protein: CASSLTGANYGYTF

J gene: TRBJ2-6
clone size: NA
D gene: TRBD2
V gene: TRBV6-4
CDR3 DNA: TGTGCCAGCAGTGACGCGGGGGGTGGGGCCAACGTCCTGACTTTC
CDR3 protein: CASSDAGGGANVLTF

J gene: TRBJ1-6
clone size: NA
D gene: TRBD1
V gene: TRBV25-1
CDR3 DNA: TGTGCCAGCAGTTTGACAGGGTTAAATTCACCCCTCCACTTT
CDR3 protein: CASSLTGLNSPLHF

J gene: TRBJ2-7
clone size: NA
D gene: TRBD2
V gene: TRBV4-3
CDR3 DNA: TGCGCCAGCAGCCCCGGACTAGCGGGCTACGAGCAGTACTTC
CDR3 protein: CASSPGLAGYEQYF

J gene: TRBJ1-5
clone size: NA
D gene: NA
V gene: TRBV10-1
CDR3 DNA: TGCGCCAGCAGTGAAGAGGCAGGGAGCAATCAGCCCCAGCATTTT
CDR3 protein: CASSEEAGSNQPQHF

J gene: TRBJ1-1
clone size: once
D gene: TRBD1
V gene: TRBV25-1
CDR3 DNA: TGTGCCAGCGGATCACAGGGGTATCAGGCTTTCTTT
CDR3 protein: CASGSQGYQAFF

J gene: TRBJ1-1
clone size: NA
D gene: TRBD1
V gene: TRBV27
CDR3 DNA: TGTGCCAGCAGTCCGGGGACAGGGGGACCGGCTTTCTTT
CDR3 protein: CASSPGTGGPAFF

J gene: TRBJ1-5
clone size: NA
D gene: NA
V gene: TRBV2
CDR3 DNA: TGTGCCAGCAGTGAAGCGCTTGTGGGGGTGATGAATCAGCCCCAGCATTTT
CDR3 protein: CASSEALVGVMNQPQHF